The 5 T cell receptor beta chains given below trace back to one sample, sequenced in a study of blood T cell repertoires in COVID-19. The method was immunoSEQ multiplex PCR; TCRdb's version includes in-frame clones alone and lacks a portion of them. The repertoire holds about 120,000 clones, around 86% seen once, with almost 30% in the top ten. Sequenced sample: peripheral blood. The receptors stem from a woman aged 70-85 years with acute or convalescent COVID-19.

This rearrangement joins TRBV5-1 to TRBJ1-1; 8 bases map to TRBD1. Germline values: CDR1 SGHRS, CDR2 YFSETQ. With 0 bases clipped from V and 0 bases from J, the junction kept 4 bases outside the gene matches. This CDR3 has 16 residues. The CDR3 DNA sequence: TGCGCCAGCAGCTTGGAAGGACAGGGAGTGAACACTGAAGCTTTCTTT. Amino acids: CASSLEGQGVNTEAFF.

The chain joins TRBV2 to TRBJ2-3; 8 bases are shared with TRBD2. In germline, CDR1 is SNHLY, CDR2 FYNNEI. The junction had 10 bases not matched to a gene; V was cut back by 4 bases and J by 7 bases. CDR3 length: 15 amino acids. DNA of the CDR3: TGTGCCAGCAGTGGCGGGGGGCCAGACACTAATACGCAGTATTTT. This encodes CASSGGGPDTNTQYF.

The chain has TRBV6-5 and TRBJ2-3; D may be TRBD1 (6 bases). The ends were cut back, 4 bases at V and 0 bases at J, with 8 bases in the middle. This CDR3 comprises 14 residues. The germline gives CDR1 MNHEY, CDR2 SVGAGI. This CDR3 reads CASSWTESTDTQYF. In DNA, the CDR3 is TGTGCCAGCAGTTGGACAGAGAGCACAGATACGCAGTATTTT.

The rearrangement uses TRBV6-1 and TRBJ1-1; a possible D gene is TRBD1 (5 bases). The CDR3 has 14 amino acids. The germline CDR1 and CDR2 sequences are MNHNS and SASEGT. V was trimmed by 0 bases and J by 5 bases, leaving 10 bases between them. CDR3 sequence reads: CASSEAPGETEAFF. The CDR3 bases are TGTGCCAGCAGTGAAGCTCCGGGGGAAACTGAAGCTTTCTTT.

For the CDR3, the DNA is TGTGCCAGCAGCTTCCGCTTCAGTCGGGGGAACTATGGCTACACCTTC. Protein: CASSFRFSRGNYGYTF. The rearrangement uses TRBV5-8 and TRBJ1-2, with D tentatively TRBD1 (5 bases). Trimming pared 2 bases from V and 2 bases from J, leaving 16 bases between. The CDR3 has 16 amino acids. CDR1 and CDR2 (germline): SGHTS, YDEGEE.